This T cell receptor (beta chain) was captured by sequencing in a study of blood T cells in healthy people across ages. The use of a sample-barcoded 5' primer and a J-beta primer mix characterized a second PCR of roughly 6 to 12 cycles. TCRdb reprocessed the 5' RACE reads via MiXCR and lists one record per CDR3 protein. This sample has about 640,000 distinct CDR3 sequences, with roughly 31% found just once. Sequenced material: blood. The receptor comes from a woman older than 75 in good health.

CDR3 coding DNA: TGTGCCAGCAGTTTGGGGGGGACAGGGTGGAATGAGCAGTTCTTC. It specifies CASSLGGTGWNEQFF. This chain joins TRBV28 and TRBJ2-1; TRBD1 agrees at 9 bases. The germline CDR1 and CDR2 sequences are MDHEN and SYDVKM. The CDR3 sequence is 15 residues long. After removal of 3 bases from V and 7 bases from J, the junction contained 7 bases not matched to a gene.